The T cell receptor beta chain described here comes from a study of identical twins. The study's findings and limits: The models gave estimates that fell short of the out-of-frame TCR alpha sharing seen in monozygotic twins. The more abundant beta clonotypes in cord blood had fewer insertions, and memory repertoires did not show this.

Addition of a universal primer site occurred through template switching, and cDNA carried unique molecular identifiers. A single record per CDR3 protein comes from TCRdb applying MiXCR to the 5' RACE reads. The data contain 450,000 to 500,000 distinct CDR3 sequences, 13% to 15% of them singletons. Germline-derived CDR1 and CDR2 are GTSNPN and SVGIG (reference sequence). V dropped 5 bases and J dropped 4 bases, with 12 bases sitting between them. The CDR3 sequence is 12 residues long. This clonotype was picked up a small number of times. The antigen is unknown. The sample also formed part of further work on yellow fever vaccine responses in identical twins.

The chain employs TRBV30 and TRBJ2-7; D may match TRBD1 or TRBD2 (6 bases each). The receptor was isolated from a woman aged 18-29 years in good health. The sequencing sample was made of CD4+ T cells sorted from blood. The DNA of the CDR3 is TGTGCCTGGGGCCTAGGGGGGTACGAGCAGTACTTC. It specifies CAWGLGGYEQYF.